The entry below describes one T cell receptor (beta chain). The antigen remains unidentified. The data were obtained in a study of persistence of HIV-infected CD4 T cells. Study conclusions and caveats: CMV- and Gag-responding cells had lower TCRbeta richness than CD3/CD28-responding cells. Within sorted populations, more oligoclonal TCRs accompanied more oligoclonal proviruses.

The libraries were made with immunoSEQ version 4 in survey mode. Each sample used up to roughly 1 ug genomic DNA diluted to roughly 10 ng/uL. Profiling relied on immunoSEQ multiplex PCR, and the TCRdb table lists in-frame clones only, not all of them. The table lists about 43,000 clones, around 89% of them singletons. V lost 6 bases, J lost 5 bases, and 11 bases lay in between. The length of the CDR3 is 13 residues. Anti-CD3/anti-CD28 beads served as a nonspecific positive control stimulus. Sorting of responding CD4+ T cells relied on upregulated CD40 ligand together with CD69. CD8-depleted PBMCs were stimulated 15 to 20 hours with anti-CD28/CD49d costimulation, CD40-blocking antibody and enfuvirtide.

This material consisted of CD4+ T cells sorted from PBMCs after approximately 19-hour stimulation, taken from a patient who received antiretroviral therapy. This TCR was recovered from an adult man with HIV who was CMV-seropositive. The chain has TRBV12-3 or TRBV12-4 and TRBJ2-1; D is perhaps TRBD1 or TRBD2 (5 bases each). CDR3: CASRLGPNNEQFF. The CDR3, as DNA: TGTGCCAGCAGGCTGGGACCCAACAATGAGCAGTTCTTC.